This T cell receptor beta chain came from a study of cytomegalovirus exposure and HLA in healthy donors. Primers for the PCR totalled 60 Vbeta and 13 Jbeta. Sequenced by immunoSEQ multiplex PCR; TCRdb stores in-frame clones only, minus some. Of 90,000 to 100,000 clones detected, approximately 80% appear once; the ten largest clones hold 2.5% to 4%. The sequenced sample was PBMCs. The origin of this receptor is a woman between 40 and 55 years old in good health and CMV-seronegative.

DNA for the CDR3: TGTGCCAGTAGTATATCCAAGGGGTGGGAGCAGTACTTC. The encoded protein is CASSISKGWEQYF. This rearrangement joins TRBV19 to TRBJ2-7, with D perhaps TRBD1 (5 bases). The CDR3 extends over 13 amino acids. V was cut by 2 bases and J by 7 bases, with 12 bases left in between. Germline CDR1 and CDR2: LNHDA and SQIVND (reference sequence).